A single T cell receptor (beta chain) is shown here with its context. Deletions cut 7 bases from V and 4 bases from J, with 19 bases between. The CDR3 consists of 15 residues. The germline CDR1 and CDR2 sequences are LGHDT and YNNKEL (reference sequence). The data originate from a study of blood T cell repertoires in COVID-19. For the study at large: Researchers got acute and convalescent COVID-19 samples from the United States, Italy and Spain. PBMCs, B-cell-depleted T cells, or T cells were the source of the cDNA or gDNA that made up the material.

How the authors handled the data: Reference gene primer amplification yielded estimated nucleated cell counts. Profiled with immunoSEQ multiplex PCR; TCRdb holds only in-frame clones, not every one. The V and J calls and clone size were taken over from that table, and D and trimming were inferred from the DNA. The data hold tens of thousands of clones, with about 87% observed a single time. The material sequenced was peripheral blood. V usage is TRBV3-1 (or the pseudogene TRBV3-2) and J usage is TRBJ2-5, with D perhaps TRBD2 (7 bases). The source of this sequence is a human donor in a cohort sampled during active COVID-19. The CDR3 DNA reads TGTGCCAGCACCAATGACTGGGGGGGGGCAGAGACCCAGTACTTC. Amino acids: CASTNDWGGAETQYF.